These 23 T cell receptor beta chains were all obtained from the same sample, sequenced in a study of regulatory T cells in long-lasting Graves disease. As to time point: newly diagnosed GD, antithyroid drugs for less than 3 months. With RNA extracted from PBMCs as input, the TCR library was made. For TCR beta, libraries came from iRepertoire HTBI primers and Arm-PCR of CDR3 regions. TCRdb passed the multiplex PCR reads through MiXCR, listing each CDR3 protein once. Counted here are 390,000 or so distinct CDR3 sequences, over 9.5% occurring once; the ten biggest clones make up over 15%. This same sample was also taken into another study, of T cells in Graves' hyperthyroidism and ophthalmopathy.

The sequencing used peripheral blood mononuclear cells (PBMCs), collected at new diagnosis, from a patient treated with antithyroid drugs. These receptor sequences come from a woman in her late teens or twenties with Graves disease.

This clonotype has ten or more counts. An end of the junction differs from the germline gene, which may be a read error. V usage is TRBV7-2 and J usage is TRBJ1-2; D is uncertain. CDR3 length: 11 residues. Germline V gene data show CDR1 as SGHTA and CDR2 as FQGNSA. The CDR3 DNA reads TGCGCCAGCAGCTTGAACGATGGCTACACCTTC. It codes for CASSLNDGYTF.

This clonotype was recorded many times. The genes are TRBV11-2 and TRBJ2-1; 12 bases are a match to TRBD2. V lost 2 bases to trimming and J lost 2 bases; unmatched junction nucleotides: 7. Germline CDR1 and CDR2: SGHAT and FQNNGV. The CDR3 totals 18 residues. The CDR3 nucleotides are TGTGCCAGCAGCTTATTGGCTAGCGGGAGGGCCGCCTACAATGAGCAGTTCTTC. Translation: CASSLLASGRAAYNEQFF.

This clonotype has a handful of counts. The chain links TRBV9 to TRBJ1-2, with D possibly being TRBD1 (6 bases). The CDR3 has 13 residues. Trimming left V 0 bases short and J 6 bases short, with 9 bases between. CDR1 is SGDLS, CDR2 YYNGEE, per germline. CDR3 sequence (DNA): TGTGCCAGCAGCGTAGACAGGGCTGATGGCTACACCTTC. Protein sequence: CASSVDRADGYTF. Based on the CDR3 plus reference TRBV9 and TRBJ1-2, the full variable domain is DSGVTQTPKHLITATGQRVTLRCSPRSGDLSVYWYQQSLDQGLQFLIQYYNGEERAKGNILERFSAQQFPDLHSELNLSSLELGDSALYFCASSVDRADGYTFGSGTRLTVV.

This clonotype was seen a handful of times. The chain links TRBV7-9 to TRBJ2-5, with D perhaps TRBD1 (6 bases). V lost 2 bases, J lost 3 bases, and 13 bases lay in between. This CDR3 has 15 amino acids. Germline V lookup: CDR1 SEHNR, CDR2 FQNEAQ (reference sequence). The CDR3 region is CASSLLTGNEETQYF. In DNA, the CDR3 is TGTGCCAGCAGCTTACTTACAGGGAATGAAGAGACCCAGTACTTC.

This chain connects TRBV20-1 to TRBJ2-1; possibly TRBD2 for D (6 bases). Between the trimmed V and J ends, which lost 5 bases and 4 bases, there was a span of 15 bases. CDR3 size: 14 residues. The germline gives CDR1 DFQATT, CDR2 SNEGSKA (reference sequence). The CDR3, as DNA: TGCAGTGCTCTTCCGGGGACTCTGTACAATGAGCAGTTCTTC. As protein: CSALPGTLYNEQFF.

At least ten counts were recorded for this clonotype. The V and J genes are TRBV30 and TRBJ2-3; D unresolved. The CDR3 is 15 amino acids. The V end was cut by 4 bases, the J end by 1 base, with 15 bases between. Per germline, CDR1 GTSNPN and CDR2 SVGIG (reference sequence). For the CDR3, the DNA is TGTGCCTGGACCAAGTTTAAGAAACGCACAGATACGCAGTATTTT. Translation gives CAWTKFKKRTDTQYF.

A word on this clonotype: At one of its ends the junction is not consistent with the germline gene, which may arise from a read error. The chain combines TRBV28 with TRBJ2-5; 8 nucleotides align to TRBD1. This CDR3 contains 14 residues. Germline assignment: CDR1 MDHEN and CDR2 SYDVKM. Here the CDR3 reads CASRLQGAWETRYF. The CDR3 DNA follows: TGTGCCAGCAGGCTTCAGGGGGCGTGGGAGACCCGGTACTTC. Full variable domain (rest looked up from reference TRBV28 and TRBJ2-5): DVKVTQSSRYLVKRTGEKVFLECVQDMDHENMFWYRQDPGLGLRLIYFSYDVKMKEKGDIPEGYSVSREKKERFSLILESASTNQTSMYLCASRLQGAWETRYFGPGTRLLVL.

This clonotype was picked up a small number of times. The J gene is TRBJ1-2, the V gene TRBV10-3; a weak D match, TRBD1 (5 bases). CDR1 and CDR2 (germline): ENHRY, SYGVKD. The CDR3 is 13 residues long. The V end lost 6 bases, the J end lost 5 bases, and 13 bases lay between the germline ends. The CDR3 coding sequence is TGTGCCATCAGAGAGCAGGGCCCTTATGGCTACACCTTC. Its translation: CAIREQGPYGYTF.

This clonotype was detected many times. CDR3 in amino acids: CASSQIVGDTQYF. The CDR3 nucleotides read TGTGCCAGCAGCCAGATCGTTGGAGATACGCAGTATTTT. The rearrangement uses TRBV27 and TRBJ2-3; D is uncertain. Trimming pared 6 bases from V and 5 bases from J, leaving 12 bases between. Germline CDR1 is MNHEY and CDR2 is SMNVEV (reference sequence). The CDR3 length is 13 residues.

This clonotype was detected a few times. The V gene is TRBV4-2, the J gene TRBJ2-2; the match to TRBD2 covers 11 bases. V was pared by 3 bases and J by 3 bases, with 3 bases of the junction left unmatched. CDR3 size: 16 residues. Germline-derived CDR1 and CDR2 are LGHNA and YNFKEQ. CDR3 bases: TGTGCCAGCAGCCAGTTAGCGGGAGGGGACACCGGGGAGCTGTTTTTT. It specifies CASSQLAGGDTGELFF.

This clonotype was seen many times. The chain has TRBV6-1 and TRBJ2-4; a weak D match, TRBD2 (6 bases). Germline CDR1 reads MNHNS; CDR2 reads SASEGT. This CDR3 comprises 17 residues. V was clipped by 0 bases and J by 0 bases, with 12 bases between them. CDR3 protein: CASSEAGLGLAKNIQYF. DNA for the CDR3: TGTGCCAGCAGTGAAGCGGGGCTGGGACTAGCCAAAAACATTCAGTACTTC.

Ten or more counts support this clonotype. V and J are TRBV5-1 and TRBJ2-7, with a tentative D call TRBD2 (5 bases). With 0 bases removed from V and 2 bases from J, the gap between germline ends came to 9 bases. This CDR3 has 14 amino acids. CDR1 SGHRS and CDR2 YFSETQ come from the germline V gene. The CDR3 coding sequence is TGCGCCAGCAGCTTGGCCGGGGAGACCTACGAGCAGTACTTC. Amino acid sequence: CASSLAGETYEQYF.

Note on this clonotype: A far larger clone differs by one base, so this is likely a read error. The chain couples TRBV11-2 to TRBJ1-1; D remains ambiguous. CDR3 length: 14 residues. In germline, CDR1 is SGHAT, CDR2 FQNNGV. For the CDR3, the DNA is TGTCCCAGCAGCTTAGAGCGACGACGCACTGAAGCTTTCTTT. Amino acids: CPSSLERRRTEAFF. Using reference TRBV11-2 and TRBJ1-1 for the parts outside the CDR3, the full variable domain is EAGVAQSPRYKIIEKRQSVAFWCNPISGHATLYWYQQILGQGPKLLIQFQNNGVVDDSQLPKDRFSAERLKGVDSTLKIQPAKLEDSAVYLCPSSLERRRTEAFFGQGTRLTVV.

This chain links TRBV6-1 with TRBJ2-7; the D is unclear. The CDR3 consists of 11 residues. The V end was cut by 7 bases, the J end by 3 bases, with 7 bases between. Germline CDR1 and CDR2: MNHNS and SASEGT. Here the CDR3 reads CASTDGYEQYV. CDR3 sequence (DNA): TGTGCCAGCACGGACGGCTACGAGCAGTACGTC.

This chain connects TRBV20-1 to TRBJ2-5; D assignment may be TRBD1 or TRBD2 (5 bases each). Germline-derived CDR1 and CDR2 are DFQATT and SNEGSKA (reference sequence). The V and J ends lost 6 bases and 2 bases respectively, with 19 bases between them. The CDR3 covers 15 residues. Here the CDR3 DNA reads TGCAGTGCGTACCGACAGAGGGTGCATCAAGAGACCCAGTACTTC. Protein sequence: CSAYRQRVHQETQYF.

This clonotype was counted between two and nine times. The CDR3 DNA is TGCGCCAGCAGACGGAGCGGGGGGGCTGCAGATACGCAGTATTTT. It is translated as CASRRSGGAADTQYF. The J gene is TRBJ2-3, the V gene TRBV5-1; 10 bases fit TRBD2. V was clipped by 5 bases and J by 4 bases; unmatched bases: 7. The CDR3 totals 15 residues. CDR1 is SGHRS and CDR2 is YFSETQ in the germline V gene.

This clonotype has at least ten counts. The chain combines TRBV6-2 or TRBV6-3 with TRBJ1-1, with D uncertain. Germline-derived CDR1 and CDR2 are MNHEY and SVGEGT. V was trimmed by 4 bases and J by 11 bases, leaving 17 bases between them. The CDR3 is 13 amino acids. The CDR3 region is CASSSGEIKRAFF. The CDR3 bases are TGTGCCAGCAGTTCTGGAGAAATCAAGAGGGCTTTCTTT.

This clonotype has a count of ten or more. This chain's CDR3 is CASASPGQETQYF. Written as DNA, the CDR3 is TGTGCCAGCGCTTCGCCGGGCCAAGAGACCCAGTACTTC. The chain uses TRBV28 and TRBJ2-5; D not certain. V lost 8 bases and J 1 base, leaving 11 bases between the germline ends. Germline values: CDR1 MDHEN, CDR2 SYDVKM. The CDR3 sequence is 13 residues long.

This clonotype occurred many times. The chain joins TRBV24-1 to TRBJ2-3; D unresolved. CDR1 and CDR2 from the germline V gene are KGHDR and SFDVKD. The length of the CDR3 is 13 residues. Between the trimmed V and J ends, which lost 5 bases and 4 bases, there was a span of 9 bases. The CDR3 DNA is TGTGCCACCAGTGGGCTGGTTCCAGATACGCAGTATTTT. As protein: CATSGLVPDTQYF.

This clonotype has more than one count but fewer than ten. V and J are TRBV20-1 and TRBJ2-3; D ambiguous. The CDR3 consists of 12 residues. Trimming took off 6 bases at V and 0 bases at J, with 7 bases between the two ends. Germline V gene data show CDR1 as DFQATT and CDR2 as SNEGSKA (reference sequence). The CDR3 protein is CSAATSTDTQYF. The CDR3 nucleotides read TGCAGTGCGGCGACTAGCACAGATACGCAGTATTTT.

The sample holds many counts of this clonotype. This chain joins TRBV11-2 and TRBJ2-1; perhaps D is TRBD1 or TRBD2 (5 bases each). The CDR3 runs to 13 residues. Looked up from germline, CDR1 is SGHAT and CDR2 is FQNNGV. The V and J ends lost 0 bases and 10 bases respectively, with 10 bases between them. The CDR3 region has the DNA TGTGCCAGCAGCTTAGAATGGGGGATAGAGCAGTTCTTC. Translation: CASSLEWGIEQFF.

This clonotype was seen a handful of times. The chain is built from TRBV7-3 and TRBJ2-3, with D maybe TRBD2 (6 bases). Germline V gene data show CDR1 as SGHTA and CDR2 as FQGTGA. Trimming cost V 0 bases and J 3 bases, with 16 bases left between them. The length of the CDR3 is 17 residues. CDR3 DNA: TGTGCCAGCAGCTTAACCCTCGGGGGTGGTGAGACAGATACGCAGTATTTT. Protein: CASSLTLGGGETDTQYF.

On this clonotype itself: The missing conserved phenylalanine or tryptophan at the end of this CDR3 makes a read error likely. CDR3 protein: CASSSIGQGQTEAFL. DNA for the CDR3: TGTGCCAGCAGCTCGATCGGACAGGGTCAAACTGAAGCTTTCCTT. This sequence joins TRBV7-9 and TRBJ1-1; TRBD1 agrees at 8 bases. Germline V gene lookup returns CDR1 SEHNR and CDR2 FQNEAQ (reference sequence). The CDR3 consists of 15 residues. V lost 4 bases to trimming and J lost 5 bases; unmatched junction nucleotides: 9.